Presented here are 26 T cell receptor beta chains from one specimen sequenced in a study of shared clonotypes between healthy human individuals. Assay: immunoSEQ multiplex PCR; the TCRdb copy retains only in-frame clones and omits some. The sample lists roughly 600,000 clones; roughly 98% were seen once. Naive CD8 cells, CD45RO-negative and positively selected for CCR7, excluded terminally differentiated effector memory CD45RA+ cells. Sequenced material: naive CD8+ T cells sorted from blood. The receptor set was obtained from a man between 25 and 39 years old in good health.

This rearrangement joins TRBV27 to TRBJ2-3; 7 bases agree with TRBD2. This CDR3 has 16 residues. V was clipped by 8 bases and J by 0 bases; unmatched bases: 11. Germline lookup yields CDR1 MNHEY and CDR2 SMNVEV (reference sequence). The CDR3 region has the DNA TGTGCCAGCGGGCCACTAGCGCCAACTAGCACAGATACGCAGTATTTT. Protein sequence: CASGPLAPTSTDTQYF.

This chain connects TRBV5-6 to TRBJ2-7; 8 nucleotides align to TRBD1. The length of the CDR3 is 15 residues. The germline V gene encodes CDR1 SGHDT and CDR2 YYEEEE. V shed 0 bases, J shed 7 bases, and the junction held 9 bases outside the gene matches. The CDR3 bases are TGTGCCAGCAGCTTGGGTGGCAGGGGGCTGTCGGAGCAGTACTTC. It translates to CASSLGGRGLSEQYF.

About this clone: The sample has other DNA sequences that encode this CDR3 too. V and J are TRBV5-1 and TRBJ2-7; maybe TRBD2 (5 bases). Germline lookup yields CDR1 SGHRS and CDR2 YFSETQ. This CDR3 region has 14 residues. The V and J ends lost 2 bases and 2 bases respectively, with 11 bases between them. The CDR3 sequence is CASSLSGGTYEQYF. CDR3 sequence (DNA): TGCGCCAGCAGCTTAAGCGGCGGAACCTACGAGCAGTACTTC.

The V and J genes are TRBV5-1 and TRBJ2-1, with D uncertain. The CDR3 is made up of 15 amino acids. V was pared by 0 bases and J by 1 base, with 8 bases between. Germline CDR1 and CDR2: SGHRS and YFSETQ. The CDR3 DNA reads TGCGCCAGCAGCTTGGTTGCGGATTCCTACAATGAGCAGTTCTTC. Translation: CASSLVADSYNEQFF.

V and J are TRBV4-1 and TRBJ2-5; 8 nucleotides match TRBD1. The CDR3 totals 16 residues. V lost 0 bases, J lost 5 bases, and 8 bases stayed unmatched. In germline, CDR1 is MGHRA, CDR2 YSYEKL. In DNA form, the CDR3 reads TGCGCCAGCAGCCAAGAGGCGGCAGGGGGCTTGGAGACCCAGTACTTC. Translation: CASSQEAAGGLETQYF.

V usage is TRBV5-4 and J usage is TRBJ2-7, with 8 bases identical to TRBD2. CDR1 and CDR2 from the germline V gene are SGHNT and YYREEE (reference sequence). The CDR3 has 15 residues. Germline trimming cut 0 bases from V and 1 base from J; bases unmatched to any gene: 3. The CDR3 here is CASSLESSGSYEQYF. The CDR3 DNA follows: TGTGCCAGCAGCTTGGAGTCTAGCGGGTCCTACGAGCAGTACTTC.

As regards this clone: This sample includes further DNA sequences coding for the same CDR3. The chain has TRBV7-9 and TRBJ2-1; no clear D. V dropped 1 base and J dropped 7 bases, with 5 bases sitting between them. Germline V gives CDR1 SEHNR, CDR2 FQNEAQ (reference sequence). The CDR3 has 12 amino acids. The CDR3 coding sequence is TGTGCCAGCAGCTTAGAGGGAAATGAGCAGTTCTTC. Encoded protein: CASSLEGNEQFF.

The chain employs TRBV29-1 and TRBJ2-1, with TRBD1 identical over 7 bases. The germline V gene encodes CDR1 SQVTM and CDR2 ANQGSEA. Trimming removed 6 bases from V and 7 bases from J; junction bases left unmatched: 6. This CDR3 is 12 amino acids long. The CDR3 sequence: CSVGDRDNEQFF. In nucleotides, the CDR3 is TGCAGCGTGGGTGACAGGGATAATGAGCAGTTCTTC.

The chain has TRBV9 and TRBJ2-1; D is perhaps TRBD2 (5 bases). This CDR3 comprises 11 residues. Trimming pared 7 bases from V and 9 bases from J, leaving 11 bases between. The germline V gene has CDR1 SGDLS and CDR2 YYNGEE. Written as DNA, the CDR3 is TGTGCCAGCGGAGGCCGAGGTGAGCAGTTCTTC. Residues: CASGGRGEQFF.

This rearrangement joins TRBV21-1 to TRBJ1-5. TRBV21-1 is marked as a pseudogene. CDR3 length: 14 amino acids. CDR3 loop: CASSREGSNQPQHF. As DNA, the CDR3 is TGTGCCAGCAGCAGGGAGGGTAGCAATCAGCCCCAGCATTTT.

V gene TRBV7-8 combines with J gene TRBJ1-5; 8 bases are a match to TRBD1. The CDR3 loop spans 17 amino acids. Losses at the gene ends were 1 base for V and 6 bases for J; bases not matched to a gene: 11. Germline assignment: CDR1 SGHVS and CDR2 FQNEAQ. The CDR3 sequence is CASSLEGAQGAGQPQHF. For the CDR3, the DNA is TGTGCCAGCAGCTTAGAAGGGGCTCAGGGGGCCGGTCAGCCCCAGCATTTT.

The chain links TRBV7-6 to TRBJ2-1, with TRBD1 as a possible D gene (6 bases). With 3 bases removed from V and 4 bases from J, the gap between germline ends came to 10 bases. The CDR3 is 14 amino acids. Germline V lookup: CDR1 SGHVS, CDR2 FNYEAQ. The CDR3 is CASSFDGQYNEQFF. CDR3 bases: TGTGCCAGCAGCTTTGACGGACAGTACAATGAGCAGTTCTTC.

This chain uses TRBV9 with TRBJ2-7; perhaps TRBD2 as D (6 bases). Germline V gene sequence: CDR1 SGDLS, CDR2 YYNGEE. The CDR3 covers 18 residues. Trimming removed 0 bases at V and 3 bases at J, with 22 bases between. The CDR3 protein is CASSVDSAYPGGNYEQYF. The CDR3 coding sequence is TGTGCCAGCAGCGTAGATTCCGCATACCCCGGGGGAAACTACGAGCAGTACTTC.

V is TRBV29-1 and J is TRBJ2-7; 12 positions agree with TRBD1. Germline V gene lookup returns CDR1 SQVTM and CDR2 ANQGSEA. The CDR3 is 16 residues long. Trimming at V came to 0 bases and at J to 3 bases, leaving 6 bases not matched to a gene. CDR3 in amino acids: CSVEESGTGGLYEQYF. The CDR3, as DNA: TGCAGCGTTGAAGAATCAGGGACAGGGGGCCTCTACGAGCAGTACTTC.

The chain has TRBV7-2 and TRBJ2-5; D gene ambiguous. V lost 2 bases, J lost 4 bases, and 2 bases lay in between. The CDR3 is made up of 11 amino acids. Per the germline V gene, CDR1 is SGHTA and CDR2 is FQGNSA. The CDR3 DNA reads TGTGCCAGCAGCTTACTAGAGACCCAGTACTTC. This encodes CASSLLETQYF.

Details on this clone: Other nucleotide sequences from this sample produce the same CDR3. The chain combines TRBV29-1 with TRBJ2-7; D is possibly TRBD2 (5 bases). The V end was cut by 4 bases, the J end by 4 bases, with 11 bases between. The germline V gene has CDR1 SQVTM and CDR2 ANQGSEA. The CDR3 is 12 residues long. The chain's CDR3 is CSVVGNSYEQYF. The CDR3 region has the DNA TGCAGCGTTGTCGGGAATTCTTACGAGCAGTACTTC.

The chain carries TRBV11-2 and TRBJ2-5, with 14 bases that match TRBD2. The CDR3 runs to 16 residues. With 7 bases clipped from V and 5 bases from J, the junction kept 9 bases outside the gene matches. CDR1 is SGHAT and CDR2 is FQNNGV in the germline V gene. CDR3 residues: CASTGTSGRLFETQYF. The CDR3, as DNA: TGTGCCAGCACCGGGACTAGCGGGAGATTGTTCGAGACCCAGTACTTC.

The chain joins TRBV4-3 to TRBJ2-7; possibly TRBD1 or TRBD2 for D (6 bases each). The ends were cut back, 1 base at V and 2 bases at J, with 18 bases in the middle. The length of the CDR3 is 17 residues. CDR1 and CDR2 from the germline V gene are LGHNA and YSLEER. CDR3 amino acids: CASSQGPDEGGPYEQYF. The DNA of the CDR3 is TGCGCCAGCAGCCAAGGGCCGGATGAGGGGGGACCCTACGAGCAGTACTTC.

The chain employs TRBV27 and TRBJ2-3, with 10 positions matching TRBD1. J gave up 4 bases and V 2 bases, and 6 bases lay outside the gene matches. Germline V gene data show CDR1 as MNHEY and CDR2 as SMNVEV (reference sequence). CDR3 length equals 16 residues. CDR3 sequence: CASSLRGTGVPDTQYF. The DNA for the CDR3 is TGTGCCAGCAGTTTAAGGGGGACAGGGGTTCCAGATACGCAGTATTTT.

The rearrangement joins TRBV5-4 to TRBJ2-7, with TRBD1 matching 10 bases. The germline V gene has CDR1 SGHNT and CDR2 YYREEE (reference sequence). The length of the CDR3 is 12 residues. V was clipped by 5 bases and J by 6 bases; unmatched bases: 2. The CDR3 nucleotides are TGTGCCAGCAGGGGACAGGGGATCGAGCAGTACTTC. This codes for CASRGQGIEQYF.

The chain links TRBV27 to TRBJ1-2, with 8 positions matching TRBD1. CDR1 and CDR2 (germline): MNHEY, SMNVEV (reference sequence). V shed 4 bases, J shed 8 bases, and the junction held 9 bases outside the gene matches. The CDR3 has 14 residues. The CDR3 spells CASSSYLRDRGYTF. The CDR3 DNA reads TGTGCCAGCAGTTCTTATCTCAGGGACAGGGGCTACACCTTC.

This chain connects TRBV11-2 to TRBJ2-5; the D gene is possibly TRBD2 (5 bases). The V gene lost 0 bases and the J gene lost 2 bases, with 10 bases spanning the gap. Per germline, CDR1 SGHAT and CDR2 FQNNGV. The CDR3 has 15 amino acids. CDR3: CASSLDFGEQETQYF. CDR3 sequence (DNA): TGTGCCAGCAGCTTAGATTTCGGGGAGCAAGAGACCCAGTACTTC.

This chain uses TRBV7-2 with TRBJ2-1; 10 bases fit TRBD2. The germline V gene has CDR1 SGHTA and CDR2 FQGNSA. The CDR3 consists of 14 residues. V dropped 6 bases and J dropped 6; count of bases not matched to a gene: 5. CDR3 protein: CASSASGSGNEQFF. The CDR3 DNA reads as TGTGCCAGCAGTGCTAGCGGGAGTGGCAATGAGCAGTTCTTC.

This clone was recorded once. This chain joins TRBV4-3 and TRBJ2-1; perhaps TRBD1 as D (6 bases). Deletions cut 1 base from V and 6 bases from J, with 19 bases between. The germline gives CDR1 LGHNA, CDR2 YSLEER. This CDR3 has 17 amino acids. This CDR3 is CASSQADAGEIPNEQFF. In nucleotides, the CDR3 is TGCGCCAGCAGCCAAGCAGACGCAGGGGAAATCCCCAATGAGCAGTTCTTC.

CDR3 region: CASSFKSSGELFF. The CDR3 coding sequence is TGTGCCAGCAGTTTCAAGAGCTCCGGGGAGCTGTTTTTT. The chain combines TRBV27 with TRBJ2-2; D is ambiguous. V was pared by 3 bases and J by 6 bases, with 8 bases between. Germline loops: CDR1 MNHEY, CDR2 SMNVEV (reference sequence). The CDR3 spans 13 residues.

This sequence joins TRBV5-1 and TRBJ2-3; 7 nucleotides agree with TRBD2. The CDR3 spans 22 residues. Germline values: CDR1 SGHRS, CDR2 YFSETQ. Losses at the gene ends were 0 bases for V and 1 base for J; bases not matched to a gene: 23. The chain's CDR3 is CASSLAIGSAGLGLSGTDTQYF. In DNA, the CDR3 is TGCGCCAGCAGCTTGGCAATAGGTTCAGCGGGATTAGGGTTGTCTGGCACAGATACGCAGTATTTT.